The sequence of this T cell receptor beta chain was determined in a study of blood T cell repertoires in COVID-19. Study in general: COVID-19 samples collected from the United States, Italy and Spain covered acute and convalescent phases. Nucleic acid was either cDNA or gDNA, and it came from T cells, B-cell-depleted T cells, or PBMCs.

Authors' data handling: Counts of nucleated cells, estimated from reference gene primer amplification, were obtained. Data came from immunoSEQ multiplex PCR; TCRdb stores just in-frame clones and leaves some out. Clone size and V and J calls were adopted from that table, with D and trimming inferred from the DNA. The table has some 110,000 clones, around nine tenths seen once. V was pared by 5 bases and J by 4 bases, with 3 bases of the junction left unmatched. CDR1 MNHEY and CDR2 SVGAGI come from the germline V gene. The CDR3 totals 13 residues. The receptor's source is a man aged 35 to 55 with acute or convalescent COVID-19. The chain combines TRBV6-5 with TRBJ2-7, with 9 bases fitting TRBD2. Sample: peripheral blood. The CDR3 spells CASSQREDYEQYF. As DNA, the CDR3 is TGTGCCAGCAGTCAGCGGGAGGATTACGAGCAGTACTTC.